This entry lists 13 T cell receptor beta chains sequenced from one sample in a study of blood T cell repertoires in COVID-19. Produced via immunoSEQ multiplex PCR; TCRdb's table is partial and in-frame only. The repertoire has approximately 36,000 clones, nearly 90% of them found once; the top ten carry under 30%. The specimen was peripheral blood. These receptors all stem from a man between 60 and 70 years old with active or convalescent COVID-19.

The genes are TRBV21-1 and TRBJ1-4; the table's D call TRBD1 went unverified against the DNA. TRBV21-1 is an annotated pseudogene. The CDR3 is 16 residues long. The CDR3 region has the DNA TGTGCCAGCAGCAAAGGGACAGGTACAACTAATGAAAAACTGTTTTTT. This translates into CASSKGTGTTNEKLFF.

The genes are TRBV3-1 (or the pseudogene TRBV3-2) and TRBJ1-1; 10 bases are shared with TRBD1. CDR3 length: 14 residues. CDR1 and CDR2 (germline): LGHDT, YNNKEL (reference sequence). Trimming at V came to 4 bases and at J to 5 bases, leaving 4 bases not matched to a gene. As DNA, the CDR3 is TGTGCCAGCAGCCTCCGGACAGGGGGGACTGAAGCTTTCTTT. This codes for CASSLRTGGTEAFF.

V and J are TRBV2 and TRBJ2-1; D call uncertain. The V end was cut by 5 bases, the J end by 4 bases, with 9 bases between. CDR3 length: 13 amino acids. Germline V gene lookup returns CDR1 SNHLY and CDR2 FYNNEI. The CDR3 region is CASSRSGYNEQFF. The CDR3 nucleotides read TGTGCCAGCAGTAGGAGTGGGTACAATGAGCAGTTCTTC.

The sample holds one count of this clone. The chain has TRBV7-9 and TRBJ2-5; D is perhaps TRBD2 (5 bases). The CDR3 spans 15 residues. Germline V gene lookup returns CDR1 SEHNR and CDR2 FQNEAQ (reference sequence). Trimming removed 1 base from V and 1 base from J, with 10 bases in between. CDR3 in DNA: TGTGCCAGCAGCTTAGTGGGAGCGCGCCAAGAGACCCAGTACTTC. Residues: CASSLVGARQETQYF.

CDR3 protein: CASTLVSTPGEQFF. CDR3 sequence (DNA): TGTGCCAGCACCTTGGTGTCTACCCCCGGTGAGCAGTTCTTC. The V and J genes are TRBV7-9 and TRBJ2-1; no definite D call. This CDR3 spans 14 amino acids. V lost 7 bases to trimming and J lost 9 bases, with 19 bases between them. CDR1 SEHNR and CDR2 FQNEAQ come from the germline V gene (reference sequence).

The chain links TRBV12-5 to TRBJ1-1; D is unclear. Germline CDR1 LGHNT, CDR2 FRNRAP. V lost 1 base, J lost 1 base, and 7 bases lay in between. This CDR3 spans 14 amino acids. The CDR3 DNA reads as TGTGCTAGTGGTTTGGACAGCCCGAACACTGAAGCTTTCTTT. Its protein product is CASGLDSPNTEAFF.

This clone has a single count. The chain carries TRBV3-1 (or the pseudogene TRBV3-2) and TRBJ2-1, with D unclear. The ends were cut back, 1 base at V and 2 bases at J, with 30 bases in the middle. Germline values: CDR1 LGHDT, CDR2 YNNKEL (reference sequence). The CDR3 totals 22 residues. CDR3 sequence reads: CASSQVFLVFGGAASPYNEQFF. The CDR3 bases are TGTGCCAGCAGCCAAGTATTCTTGGTCTTCGGTGGTGCGGCGAGCCCCTACAATGAGCAGTTCTTC.

This chain joins TRBV3-1 (or the pseudogene TRBV3-2) and TRBJ2-6, with a possible D match to TRBD1 (6 bases). The CDR3 is 15 amino acids. Between the trimmed V and J ends, which lost 5 bases and 4 bases, there was a span of 12 bases. Germline V gene lookup returns CDR1 LGHDT and CDR2 YNNKEL (reference sequence). The CDR3 DNA follows: TGTGCCAGCAGCTATACAGGGCAAGGGGCCAACGTCCTGACTTTC. Its protein product is CASSYTGQGANVLTF.

The rearrangement uses TRBV19 and TRBJ2-3; TRBD1 is a possible D gene (5 bases). The CDR3 has 14 residues. CDR1 is LNHDA, CDR2 SQIVND, per germline (reference sequence). V lost 3 bases and J 4 bases, leaving 11 bases between the germline ends. Here the CDR3 reads CASSIGRAADTQYF. The CDR3 DNA is TGTGCCAGTAGTATCGGCAGGGCGGCAGATACGCAGTATTTT.

The J gene is TRBJ2-4, the V gene TRBV5-1; 10 bases align to TRBD2. Germline CDR1 reads SGHRS; CDR2 reads YFSETQ. The CDR3 sequence is 16 residues long. Trimming removed 1 base from V and 10 bases from J; junction bases left unmatched: 11. CDR3 nucleotide sequence: TGCGCCAGCAGCTTGTGGGCTAGCGGGAGAGGCGGGATTCAGTACTTC. Its translation is CASSLWASGRGGIQYF.

Here the CDR3 reads CASSQDRGGGSLDNQPQHF. The CDR3 DNA reads as TGTGCCAGCAGCCAGGATCGGGGGGGCGGCTCGCTTGACAATCAGCCCCAGCATTTT. The V and J genes are TRBV6-2 or TRBV6-3 and TRBJ1-5; tentatively, D is TRBD1 (6 bases). The germline CDR1 and CDR2 sequences are MNHEY and SVGEGT. V was trimmed by 6 bases and J by 3 bases, leaving 27 bases between them. The CDR3 is made up of 19 amino acids.

V gene TRBV21-1 combines with J gene TRBJ2-1; the table's D call, TRBD2, was not checked against the DNA. TRBV21-1 is noted as a pseudogene. CDR3 size: 18 residues. The CDR3 region has the DNA TGTGCCAGCAGCCCCCTGATCTGGACTAGCTTCTTTCCAAATGAGCAGTTCTTC. This sequence encodes CASSPLIWTSFFPNEQFF.

The rearrangement uses TRBV5-1 and TRBJ2-4; D possibly corresponds to TRBD1 (5 bases). There are 15 residues in the CDR3. Trimming removed 4 bases at V and 2 bases at J, with 13 bases between. Germline CDR1 is SGHRS and CDR2 is YFSETQ. The CDR3, as DNA: TGCGCCAGCAGCCCCCTTGCAGGGACCAAAAACATTCAGTACTTC. Protein: CASSPLAGTKNIQYF.